A selection of T cell receptor beta chains follows, all from one sample in a study of blood T cell repertoires in COVID-19. Some clones are missing from TCRdb's copy, which holds only in-frame ones; the method was immunoSEQ multiplex PCR. The data hold under 200,000 clones, with 70% to 90% observed a single time. Sequenced: peripheral blood. The receptor source for this set is a woman of 80 years or more in a cohort sampled during active or convalescent COVID-19. The CDR3 runs from the conserved cysteine through the conserved F or W. The D gene is left open where the match is weak. Part of the rows lack a size; the others show once, few, many or a class for expanded clones.

J gene	D gene	V gene	clone size	CDR3 protein	CDR3 DNA
TRBJ2-3	NA	TRBV3-1/TRBV3-2	once	CASSRSMDTQYF	TGTGCCAGCAGCCGGTCTATGGATACGCAGTATTTT
TRBJ2-1	TRBD2	TRBV9	NA	CASSVLTSGDNEQFF	TGTGCCAGCAGCGTATTGACTAGCGGGGACAATGAGCAGTTCTTC
TRBJ1-6	TRBD1	TRBV3-1/TRBV3-2	few	CASSHTTGQGAALHF	TGTGCCAGCAGCCATACGACGGGACAGGGGGCGGCCCTCCACTTT
TRBJ1-1	TRBD1	TRBV7-2	few	CASFDRGTTEAFF	TGTGCCAGCTTTGACAGGGGGACCACTGAAGCTTTCTTT
TRBJ1-4	NA	TRBV7-2	NA	CASRPGTWGEKLFF	TGTGCCAGCAGGCCCGGGACTTGGGGTGAAAAACTGTTTTTT
TRBJ2-1	TRBD2	TRBV5-1	NA	CASSGSSGYNEQFF	TGCGCCAGCAGCGGATCTAGCGGTTACAATGAGCAGTTCTTC
TRBJ2-1	NA	TRBV28	NA	CASRAGPSPNEQFF	TGTGCCAGCAGAGCAGGTCCCAGCCCCAACGAGCAGTTCTTC
TRBJ2-2	NA	TRBV11-3	NA	CASSFRETGELFF	TGTGCCAGCAGCTTTAGGGAGACCGGGGAGCTGTTTTTT
TRBJ1-2	TRBD1	TRBV5-1	NA	CASSLSGTATF	TGCGCCAGCAGCTTATCCGGGACAGCGACCTTC
TRBJ2-2	NA	TRBV21-1	NA	CASSQERVLAALNTGELFF	TGTGCCAGCAGTCAAGAAAGGGTACTAGCCGCCCTGAACACCGGGGAGCTGTTTTTT
TRBJ2-1	NA	TRBV11-2	NA	CASSLGVSHNEQFF	TGTGCCAGCAGCTTAGGTGTCAGTCACAATGAGCAGTTCTTC
TRBJ2-5	NA	TRBV5-4	once	CASSLDSSWETQYF	TGTGCCAGCAGCTTAGACAGCAGCTGGGAGACCCAGTACTTC
TRBJ1-5	NA	TRBV18	NA	CASSLNRANQPQHF	TGTGCCAGCTCCCTCAACAGGGCAAATCAGCCCCAGCATTTT
TRBJ1-1	NA	TRBV7-2	NA	CASSFAQMNTEAFF	TGTGCCAGCAGCTTTGCACAGATGAACACTGAAGCTTTCTTT
TRBJ2-7	TRBD1	TRBV19	NA	CASSRWATGQEGHEQYF	TGTGCCAGTAGTAGATGGGCTACCGGACAGGAAGGCCACGAGCAGTACTTC
TRBJ2-1	TRBD2	TRBV10-3	once	CAIGGSTYEQFF	TGTGCCATCGGCGGGAGCACTTATGAGCAGTTCTTC
TRBJ1-2	TRBD1	TRBV7-2	NA	CASSQDTGQGIYGYTF	TGTGCCAGCAGCCAAGACACGGGACAGGGAATCTATGGCTACACCTTC
TRBJ1-3	NA	TRBV28	NA	CASIDSGSAGNTIYF	TGTGCCAGCATCGACTCAGGGTCAGCTGGAAACACCATATATTTT
TRBJ1-1	NA	TRBV5-1	NA	CASKFTGVVNTEAFF	TGCGCCAGCAAATTTACGGGGGTTGTCAACACTGAAGCTTTCTTT
TRBJ1-6	NA	TRBV3-1/TRBV3-2	NA	CASSPGTDSPLHF	TGTGCCAGCAGCCCCGGGACTGATTCACCCCTCCACTTT
TRBJ2-5	NA	TRBV29-1	NA	CSVLPGVETQYF	TGCAGCGTGCTGCCGGGAGTTGAGACCCAGTACTTC
TRBJ1-2	TRBD1	TRBV24-1	NA	CATSDYKDRDYTF	TGTGCCACCAGTGACTACAAGGACAGGGACTACACCTTC
TRBJ2-4	TRBD2	TRBV7-2	NA	CASSLGGGLLGNIQYF	TGTGCCAGCAGCTTGGGCGGGGGACTCTTGGGAAACATTCAGTACTTC
TRBJ1-3	NA	TRBV10-3	NA	CAISGSGQSGNTIYF	TGTGCCATCAGTGGATCCGGACAGTCTGGAAACACCATATATTTT
TRBJ1-1	NA	TRBV6-5	NA	CASIWTVMNTEAFF	TGTGCCAGCATCTGGACAGTTATGAACACTGAAGCTTTCTTT
TRBJ1-2	NA	TRBV21-1	NA	CASSKALWTGGEVYGYTF	TGTGCCAGCAGCAAAGCGCTGTGGACAGGGGGCGAGGTCTATGGCTACACCTTC
TRBJ2-5	TRBD1	TRBV6-2/TRBV6-3	once	CASSYKQGDLPVETQYF	TGTGCCAGCAGTTACAAACAGGGGGATCTACCGGTTGAGACCCAGTACTTC
TRBJ2-6	NA	TRBV6-4	NA	CASSDQGSGANVLTF	TGTGCCAGCAGTGACCAGGGCTCTGGGGCCAACGTCCTGACTTTC
TRBJ2-3	TRBD1	TRBV11-3	NA	CASSPDRGFQIATDTQYF	TGTGCCAGCAGCCCGGACAGGGGGTTCCAAATCGCCACAGATACGCAGTATTTT
TRBJ2-3	NA	TRBV30	NA	CAWSEQGDTQYF	TGTGCCTGGAGTGAGCAGGGGGATACGCAGTATTTT
TRBJ2-2	TRBD1	TRBV7-2	NA	CASSNGAGGNTGELFF	TGTGCCAGCAGCAATGGCGCAGGGGGCAACACCGGGGAGCTGTTTTTT
TRBJ1-4	NA	TRBV11-2	few	CASSLERINEKLFF	TGTGCCAGCAGCTTAGAGAGGATTAATGAAAAACTGTTTTTT
TRBJ1-4	NA	TRBV18	NA	CASSPGTENEKLFF	TGTGCCAGCTCACCAGGAACAGAAAATGAAAAACTGTTTTTT
TRBJ1-5	TRBD1	TRBV19	NA	CASSIATGQGLLNQPQHF	TGTGCCAGTAGTATAGCAACCGGACAGGGTCTCCTTAATCAGCCCCAGCATTTT
TRBJ2-7	TRBD1	TRBV15	NA	CATSRDSGTGAYEQYF	TGTGCCACCAGCAGAGATTCCGGGACAGGGGCCTACGAGCAGTACTTC
TRBJ1-1	NA	TRBV27	NA	CASRAPGANTEAFF	TGTGCCAGCAGAGCCCCAGGGGCGAACACTGAAGCTTTCTTT
TRBJ1-4	TRBD1	TRBV19	NA	CASRRDRGATNEKLFF	TGTGCCAGTAGGAGGGACAGGGGTGCAACTAATGAAAAACTGTTTTTT
TRBJ2-1	TRBD2	TRBV5-4	NA	CASSLPASGGADEQFF	TGTGCCAGCAGCCTCCCGGCTAGCGGGGGGGCTGATGAGCAGTTCTTC
TRBJ2-1	NA	TRBV3-1/TRBV3-2	NA	CASSQRTTNEQFF	TGTGCCAGCAGCCAGAGGACTACCAATGAGCAGTTCTTC
TRBJ1-2	TRBD1	TRBV2	once	CASRDDRGVYGYTF	TGTGCCAGCAGGGACGACAGGGGGGTCTATGGCTACACCTTC
TRBJ2-3	NA	TRBV5-4	NA	CASSLQRGNTDTQYF	TGTGCCAGCAGCTTGCAACGAGGGAACACAGATACGCAGTATTTT
TRBJ2-1	TRBD1	TRBV7-8	NA	CASSRSRRDRGYNEQFF	TGTGCCAGCAGCCGCTCCCGGCGGGACAGGGGCTACAATGAGCAGTTCTTC
TRBJ1-3	TRBD1	TRBV29-1	NA	CSVEGTGGNTIYF	TGCAGCGTTGAAGGGACAGGCGGAAACACCATATATTTT
TRBJ2-2	NA	TRBV20-1	NA	CSARGTGELFF	TGCAGTGCGCGGGGAACCGGGGAGCTGTTTTTT
TRBJ2-5	TRBD1	TRBV2	NA	CASAGGGETQYF	TGTGCCAGCGCAGGGGGCGGGGAGACCCAGTACTTC
TRBJ1-5	NA	TRBV21-1	NA	CASSPRLMDRTCQPQHF	TGTGCCAGCAGCCCCCGATTGATGGACAGGACTTGCCAGCCCCAGCATTTT
TRBJ1-5	TRBD1	TRBV3-1/TRBV3-2	once	CASSQQGGNFGRRQPQHF	TGTGCCAGCAGCCAACAAGGGGGCAATTTCGGCCGTCGGCAGCCCCAGCATTTT
TRBJ1-4	NA	TRBV4-3	NA	CASSQALRINEKLFF	TGCGCCAGCAGCCAAGCACTACGGATTAATGAAAAACTGTTTTTT
TRBJ1-2	NA	TRBV4-2	NA	CASSQATQGIYGYTF	TGTGCCAGCAGCCAAGCAACCCAGGGCATCTATGGCTACACCTTC